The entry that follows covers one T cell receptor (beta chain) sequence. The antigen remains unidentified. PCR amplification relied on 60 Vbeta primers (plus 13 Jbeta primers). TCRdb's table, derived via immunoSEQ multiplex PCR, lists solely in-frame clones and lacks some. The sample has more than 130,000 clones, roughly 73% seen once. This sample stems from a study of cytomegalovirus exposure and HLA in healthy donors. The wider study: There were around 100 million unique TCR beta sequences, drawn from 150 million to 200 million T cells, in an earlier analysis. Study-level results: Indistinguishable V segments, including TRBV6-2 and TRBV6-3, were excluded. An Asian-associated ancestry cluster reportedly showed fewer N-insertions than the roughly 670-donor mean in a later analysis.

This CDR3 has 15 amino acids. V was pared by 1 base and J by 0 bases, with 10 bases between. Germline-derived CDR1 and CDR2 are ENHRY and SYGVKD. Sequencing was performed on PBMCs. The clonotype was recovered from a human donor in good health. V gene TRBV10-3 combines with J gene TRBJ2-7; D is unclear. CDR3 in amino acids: CAISEYGSSSYEQYF. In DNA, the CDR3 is TGTGCCATCAGTGAGTATGGTAGCTCCTCCTACGAGCAGTACTTC.